This TCR beta chain was identified in a study of T cell responses to AZD1222 COVID-19 vaccine. Study outcomes and limitations: Clonal diversity may have been underestimated, and the donors were mostly white British, with more females than males. Spike regions recognized by vaccine-associated CD4 TCRs spanned the protein, led by 160-218 and 743-854. Just 5 to 7 AZD1222 recipients tested seropositive at baseline.

In regard to this clone: The antigen is not known.

After removal of 2 bases from V and 4 bases from J, the junction contained 9 bases not matched to a gene. Germline V CDR1 and CDR2: MDHEN, SYDVKM. This CDR3 has 16 residues. Profiling relied on immunoSEQ multiplex PCR, and the TCRdb table lists in-frame clones only, not all of them. The sample carries tens of thousands of clones, about nine tenths recorded once. This TCR came from an adult in good health. The chain carries TRBV28 and TRBJ2-7, with 9 nucleotides matching TRBD1. Sequencing used peripheral blood, obtained on day 0 of AZD1222 vaccination. The CDR3 region has the DNA TGTGCCAGCAGTTTAGGCCTGACAGGGGGATGGTACGAGCAGTACTTC. Translating it yields CASSLGLTGGWYEQYF.